Presented here are 5 T cell receptor beta chains from one specimen sequenced in a study of vaccination and CD4 T cells after COVID-19. Treatment reported: roughly 10-day PBMC culture with coronavirus spike peptide pools or control peptides (ViraFEST assay). What these receptors recognize is not known. Sequencing of cultured CD4+ T cell DNA used the Oncomine TCR Beta short-read assay. TCRdb recomputed calls from the PCR reads with MiXCR, one row per CDR3 protein. Seen here are 20,000 to 30,000 distinct CDR3 sequences, about 56% observed once, and the top ten hold 7.8%. The sequencing sample was made of CD4+ T cells from blood, cultured in vitro. These receptors originate from a human donor who had recovered from COVID-19.

V usage is TRBV30 and J usage is TRBJ1-5; D remains unclear. Trimming left V 2 bases short and J 2 bases short, with 13 bases between. The CDR3 is made up of 15 amino acids. Per the germline V gene, CDR1 is GTSNPN and CDR2 is SVGIG (reference sequence). The CDR3 sequence is CAWSLGWTGNQPQHF. CDR3 DNA: TGTGCCTGGAGTCTTGGGTGGACCGGCAATCAGCCCCAGCATTTT.

The V gene is TRBV6-4, the J gene TRBJ2-3; weak D call: TRBD2 (5 bases). Germline CDR1 reads MRHNA; CDR2 reads SNTAGT. The CDR3 totals 13 residues. Trimming took 5 bases from V and 3 from J, leaving 9 bases between them. The CDR3 sequence is CASSRRTTDTQYF. As DNA, the CDR3 is TGTGCCAGCAGTCGACGGACTACAGATACGCAGTATTTT.

In DNA, the CDR3 is TGTGCCAGCAGTTTTAAGGTATTGGGGTATAGCAATCAGCCCCAGCATTTT. This sequence encodes CASSFKVLGYSNQPQHF. This sequence joins TRBV12-3 or TRBV12-4 and TRBJ1-5; D is ambiguous. V lost 3 bases and J lost 0, with 15 bases in between. The CDR3 has 17 amino acids.

V and J are TRBV5-1 and TRBJ2-3; TRBD2 aligns across 14 bases. This CDR3 has 16 amino acids. J was trimmed by 6 bases and V by 4 bases; bases with no gene match: 7. In germline, CDR1 is SGHRS, CDR2 YFSETQ. The CDR3 DNA sequence: TGCGCCAGCAGCACGGGACTAGCGGGAGCTGGTGATACGCAGTATTTT. It specifies CASSTGLAGAGDTQYF.

The V call is TRBV5-1, the J call TRBJ1-2; D possibly corresponds to TRBD1 (5 bases). The CDR3 runs 13 residues. Trimming removed 4 bases at V and 3 bases at J, with 10 bases between. Germline CDR1 SGHRS, CDR2 YFSETQ. The CDR3 DNA reads as TGCGCCAGCAGCCCCGGGGGAGACTATGGCTACACCTTC. It translates to CASSPGGDYGYTF. The variable domain in full, completed from reference TRBV5-1 and TRBJ1-2, reads KAGVTQTPRYLIKTRGQQVTLSCSPISGHRSVSWYQQTPGQGLQFLFEYFSETQRNKGNFPGRFSGRQFSNSRSEMNVSTLELGDSALYLCASSPGGDYGYTFGSGTRLTVV.